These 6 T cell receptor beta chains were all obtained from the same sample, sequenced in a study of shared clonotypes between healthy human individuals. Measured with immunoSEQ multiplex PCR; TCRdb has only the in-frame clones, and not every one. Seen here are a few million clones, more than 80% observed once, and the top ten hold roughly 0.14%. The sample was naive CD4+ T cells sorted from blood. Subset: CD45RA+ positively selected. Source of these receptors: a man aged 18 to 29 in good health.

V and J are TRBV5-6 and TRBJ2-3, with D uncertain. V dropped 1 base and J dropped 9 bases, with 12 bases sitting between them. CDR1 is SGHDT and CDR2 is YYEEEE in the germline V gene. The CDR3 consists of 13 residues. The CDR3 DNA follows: TGTGCCAGCAGCTTGAGCTCCCAAACGACGCAGTATTTT. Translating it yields CASSLSSQTTQYF. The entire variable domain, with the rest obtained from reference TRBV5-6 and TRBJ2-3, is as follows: DAGVTQSPTHLIKTRGQQVTLRCSPKSGHDTVSWYQQALGQGPQFIFQYYEEEERQRGNFPDRFSGHQFPNYSSELNVNALLLGDSALYLCASSLSSQTTQYFGPGTRLTVL.

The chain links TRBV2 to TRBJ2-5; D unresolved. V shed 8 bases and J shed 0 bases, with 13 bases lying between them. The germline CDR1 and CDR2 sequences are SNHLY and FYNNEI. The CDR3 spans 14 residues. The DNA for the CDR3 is TGTGCCAGCGACCTCGGGCCTTACCAAGAGACCCAGTACTTC. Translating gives CASDLGPYQETQYF.

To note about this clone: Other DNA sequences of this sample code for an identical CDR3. The CDR3 nucleotides read TGCGCCAGCAGCCTACAGGGGGCGGTAGATACGCAGTATTTT. Protein sequence: CASSLQGAVDTQYF. The J gene is TRBJ2-3, the V gene TRBV5-1; 9 bases map to TRBD1. The CDR3 totals 14 residues. Germline V lookup: CDR1 SGHRS, CDR2 YFSETQ. Trimming at V came to 4 bases and at J to 5 bases, leaving 5 bases not matched to a gene.

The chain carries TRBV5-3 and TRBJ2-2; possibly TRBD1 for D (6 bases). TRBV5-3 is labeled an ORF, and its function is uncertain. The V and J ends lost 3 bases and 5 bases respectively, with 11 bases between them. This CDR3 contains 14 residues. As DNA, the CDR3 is TGTGCCAGAAGCTCTTTCAGGGGAACCGGGGAGCTGTTTTTT. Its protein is CARSSFRGTGELFF.

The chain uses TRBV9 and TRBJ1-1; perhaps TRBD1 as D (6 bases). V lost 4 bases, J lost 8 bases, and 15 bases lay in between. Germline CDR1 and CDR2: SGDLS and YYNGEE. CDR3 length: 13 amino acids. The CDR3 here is CASSQLAGAEAFF. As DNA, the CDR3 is TGTGCCAGCAGCCAACTAGCGGGGGCGGAAGCTTTCTTT.

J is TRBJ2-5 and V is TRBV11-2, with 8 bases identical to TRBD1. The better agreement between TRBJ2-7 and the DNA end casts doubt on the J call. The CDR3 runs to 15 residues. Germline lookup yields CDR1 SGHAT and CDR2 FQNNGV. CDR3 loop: CASSGRTGSSYEQYF. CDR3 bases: TGTGCCAGCAGCGGAAGGACAGGGTCTAGCTACGAGCAGTACTTC.